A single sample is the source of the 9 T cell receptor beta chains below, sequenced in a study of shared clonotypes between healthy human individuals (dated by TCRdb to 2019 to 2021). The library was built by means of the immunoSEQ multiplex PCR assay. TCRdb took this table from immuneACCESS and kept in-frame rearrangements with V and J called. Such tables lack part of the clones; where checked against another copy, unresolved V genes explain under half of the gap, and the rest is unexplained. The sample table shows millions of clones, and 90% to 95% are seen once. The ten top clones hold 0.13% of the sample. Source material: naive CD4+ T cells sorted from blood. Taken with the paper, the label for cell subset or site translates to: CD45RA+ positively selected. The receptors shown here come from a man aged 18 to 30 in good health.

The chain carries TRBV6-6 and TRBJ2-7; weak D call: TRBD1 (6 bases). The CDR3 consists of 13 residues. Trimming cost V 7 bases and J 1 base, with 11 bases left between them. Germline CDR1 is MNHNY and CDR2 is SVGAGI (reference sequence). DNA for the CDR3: TGTGCCAGCACTAAGGACAGTTCCTACGAGCAGTACTTC. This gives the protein CASTKDSSYEQYF.

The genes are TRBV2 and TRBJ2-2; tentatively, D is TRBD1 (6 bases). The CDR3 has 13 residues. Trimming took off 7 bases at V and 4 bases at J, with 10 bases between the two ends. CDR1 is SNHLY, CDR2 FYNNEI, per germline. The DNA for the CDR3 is TGTGCCAGCATGGACAGACCCACCGGGGAGCTGTTTTTT. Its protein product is CASMDRPTGELFF.

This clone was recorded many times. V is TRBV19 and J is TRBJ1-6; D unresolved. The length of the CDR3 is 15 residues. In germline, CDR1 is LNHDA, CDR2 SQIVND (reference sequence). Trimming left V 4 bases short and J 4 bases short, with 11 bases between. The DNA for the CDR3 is TGTGCCAGTAGTACAGGATGGGGATATAATTCACCCCTCCACTTT. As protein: CASSTGWGYNSPLHF.

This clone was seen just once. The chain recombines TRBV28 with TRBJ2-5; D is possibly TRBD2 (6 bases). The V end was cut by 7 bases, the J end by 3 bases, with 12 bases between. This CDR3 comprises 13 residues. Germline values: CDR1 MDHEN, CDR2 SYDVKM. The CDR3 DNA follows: TGTGCCAGCAACGGGGGAGCTGAAGAGACCCAGTACTTC. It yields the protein CASNGGAEETQYF.

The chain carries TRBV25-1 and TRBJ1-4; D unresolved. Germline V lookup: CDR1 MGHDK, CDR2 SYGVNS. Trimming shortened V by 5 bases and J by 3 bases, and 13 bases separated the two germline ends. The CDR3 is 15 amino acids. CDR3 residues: CASSPAGSSNEKLFF. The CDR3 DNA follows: TGTGCCAGCAGTCCAGCGGGGTCTTCTAATGAAAAACTGTTTTTT.

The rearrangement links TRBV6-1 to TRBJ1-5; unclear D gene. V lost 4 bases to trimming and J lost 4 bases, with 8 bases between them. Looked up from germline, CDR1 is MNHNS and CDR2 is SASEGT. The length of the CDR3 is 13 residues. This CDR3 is CASSVGNNQPQHF. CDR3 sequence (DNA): TGTGCCAGCAGTGTGGGGAATAATCAGCCCCAGCATTTT.

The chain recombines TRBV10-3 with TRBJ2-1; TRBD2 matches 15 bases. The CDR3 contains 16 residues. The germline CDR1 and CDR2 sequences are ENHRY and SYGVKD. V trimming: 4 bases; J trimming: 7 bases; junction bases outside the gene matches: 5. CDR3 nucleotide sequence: TGTGCCATCAGTGCGGGGACTAGCGGGGGGTATAATGAGCAGTTCTTC. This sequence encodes CAISAGTSGGYNEQFF.

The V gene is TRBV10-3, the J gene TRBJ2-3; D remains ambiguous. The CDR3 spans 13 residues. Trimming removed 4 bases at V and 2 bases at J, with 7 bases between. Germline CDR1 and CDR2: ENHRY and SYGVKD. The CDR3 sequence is CAISVLDTDTQYF. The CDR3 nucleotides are TGTGCCATCAGTGTCTTAGACACAGATACGCAGTATTTT.

Here the CDR3 reads CAWRTAQETQYF. Here the CDR3 DNA reads TGTGCCTGGAGGACAGCCCAAGAGACCCAGTACTTC. The chain is built from TRBV30 and TRBJ2-5; the D gene is possibly TRBD1 (5 bases). Trimming removed 3 bases from V and 1 base from J, with 6 bases in between. Germline loops: CDR1 GTSNPN, CDR2 SVGIG (reference sequence). CDR3 length: 12 residues.